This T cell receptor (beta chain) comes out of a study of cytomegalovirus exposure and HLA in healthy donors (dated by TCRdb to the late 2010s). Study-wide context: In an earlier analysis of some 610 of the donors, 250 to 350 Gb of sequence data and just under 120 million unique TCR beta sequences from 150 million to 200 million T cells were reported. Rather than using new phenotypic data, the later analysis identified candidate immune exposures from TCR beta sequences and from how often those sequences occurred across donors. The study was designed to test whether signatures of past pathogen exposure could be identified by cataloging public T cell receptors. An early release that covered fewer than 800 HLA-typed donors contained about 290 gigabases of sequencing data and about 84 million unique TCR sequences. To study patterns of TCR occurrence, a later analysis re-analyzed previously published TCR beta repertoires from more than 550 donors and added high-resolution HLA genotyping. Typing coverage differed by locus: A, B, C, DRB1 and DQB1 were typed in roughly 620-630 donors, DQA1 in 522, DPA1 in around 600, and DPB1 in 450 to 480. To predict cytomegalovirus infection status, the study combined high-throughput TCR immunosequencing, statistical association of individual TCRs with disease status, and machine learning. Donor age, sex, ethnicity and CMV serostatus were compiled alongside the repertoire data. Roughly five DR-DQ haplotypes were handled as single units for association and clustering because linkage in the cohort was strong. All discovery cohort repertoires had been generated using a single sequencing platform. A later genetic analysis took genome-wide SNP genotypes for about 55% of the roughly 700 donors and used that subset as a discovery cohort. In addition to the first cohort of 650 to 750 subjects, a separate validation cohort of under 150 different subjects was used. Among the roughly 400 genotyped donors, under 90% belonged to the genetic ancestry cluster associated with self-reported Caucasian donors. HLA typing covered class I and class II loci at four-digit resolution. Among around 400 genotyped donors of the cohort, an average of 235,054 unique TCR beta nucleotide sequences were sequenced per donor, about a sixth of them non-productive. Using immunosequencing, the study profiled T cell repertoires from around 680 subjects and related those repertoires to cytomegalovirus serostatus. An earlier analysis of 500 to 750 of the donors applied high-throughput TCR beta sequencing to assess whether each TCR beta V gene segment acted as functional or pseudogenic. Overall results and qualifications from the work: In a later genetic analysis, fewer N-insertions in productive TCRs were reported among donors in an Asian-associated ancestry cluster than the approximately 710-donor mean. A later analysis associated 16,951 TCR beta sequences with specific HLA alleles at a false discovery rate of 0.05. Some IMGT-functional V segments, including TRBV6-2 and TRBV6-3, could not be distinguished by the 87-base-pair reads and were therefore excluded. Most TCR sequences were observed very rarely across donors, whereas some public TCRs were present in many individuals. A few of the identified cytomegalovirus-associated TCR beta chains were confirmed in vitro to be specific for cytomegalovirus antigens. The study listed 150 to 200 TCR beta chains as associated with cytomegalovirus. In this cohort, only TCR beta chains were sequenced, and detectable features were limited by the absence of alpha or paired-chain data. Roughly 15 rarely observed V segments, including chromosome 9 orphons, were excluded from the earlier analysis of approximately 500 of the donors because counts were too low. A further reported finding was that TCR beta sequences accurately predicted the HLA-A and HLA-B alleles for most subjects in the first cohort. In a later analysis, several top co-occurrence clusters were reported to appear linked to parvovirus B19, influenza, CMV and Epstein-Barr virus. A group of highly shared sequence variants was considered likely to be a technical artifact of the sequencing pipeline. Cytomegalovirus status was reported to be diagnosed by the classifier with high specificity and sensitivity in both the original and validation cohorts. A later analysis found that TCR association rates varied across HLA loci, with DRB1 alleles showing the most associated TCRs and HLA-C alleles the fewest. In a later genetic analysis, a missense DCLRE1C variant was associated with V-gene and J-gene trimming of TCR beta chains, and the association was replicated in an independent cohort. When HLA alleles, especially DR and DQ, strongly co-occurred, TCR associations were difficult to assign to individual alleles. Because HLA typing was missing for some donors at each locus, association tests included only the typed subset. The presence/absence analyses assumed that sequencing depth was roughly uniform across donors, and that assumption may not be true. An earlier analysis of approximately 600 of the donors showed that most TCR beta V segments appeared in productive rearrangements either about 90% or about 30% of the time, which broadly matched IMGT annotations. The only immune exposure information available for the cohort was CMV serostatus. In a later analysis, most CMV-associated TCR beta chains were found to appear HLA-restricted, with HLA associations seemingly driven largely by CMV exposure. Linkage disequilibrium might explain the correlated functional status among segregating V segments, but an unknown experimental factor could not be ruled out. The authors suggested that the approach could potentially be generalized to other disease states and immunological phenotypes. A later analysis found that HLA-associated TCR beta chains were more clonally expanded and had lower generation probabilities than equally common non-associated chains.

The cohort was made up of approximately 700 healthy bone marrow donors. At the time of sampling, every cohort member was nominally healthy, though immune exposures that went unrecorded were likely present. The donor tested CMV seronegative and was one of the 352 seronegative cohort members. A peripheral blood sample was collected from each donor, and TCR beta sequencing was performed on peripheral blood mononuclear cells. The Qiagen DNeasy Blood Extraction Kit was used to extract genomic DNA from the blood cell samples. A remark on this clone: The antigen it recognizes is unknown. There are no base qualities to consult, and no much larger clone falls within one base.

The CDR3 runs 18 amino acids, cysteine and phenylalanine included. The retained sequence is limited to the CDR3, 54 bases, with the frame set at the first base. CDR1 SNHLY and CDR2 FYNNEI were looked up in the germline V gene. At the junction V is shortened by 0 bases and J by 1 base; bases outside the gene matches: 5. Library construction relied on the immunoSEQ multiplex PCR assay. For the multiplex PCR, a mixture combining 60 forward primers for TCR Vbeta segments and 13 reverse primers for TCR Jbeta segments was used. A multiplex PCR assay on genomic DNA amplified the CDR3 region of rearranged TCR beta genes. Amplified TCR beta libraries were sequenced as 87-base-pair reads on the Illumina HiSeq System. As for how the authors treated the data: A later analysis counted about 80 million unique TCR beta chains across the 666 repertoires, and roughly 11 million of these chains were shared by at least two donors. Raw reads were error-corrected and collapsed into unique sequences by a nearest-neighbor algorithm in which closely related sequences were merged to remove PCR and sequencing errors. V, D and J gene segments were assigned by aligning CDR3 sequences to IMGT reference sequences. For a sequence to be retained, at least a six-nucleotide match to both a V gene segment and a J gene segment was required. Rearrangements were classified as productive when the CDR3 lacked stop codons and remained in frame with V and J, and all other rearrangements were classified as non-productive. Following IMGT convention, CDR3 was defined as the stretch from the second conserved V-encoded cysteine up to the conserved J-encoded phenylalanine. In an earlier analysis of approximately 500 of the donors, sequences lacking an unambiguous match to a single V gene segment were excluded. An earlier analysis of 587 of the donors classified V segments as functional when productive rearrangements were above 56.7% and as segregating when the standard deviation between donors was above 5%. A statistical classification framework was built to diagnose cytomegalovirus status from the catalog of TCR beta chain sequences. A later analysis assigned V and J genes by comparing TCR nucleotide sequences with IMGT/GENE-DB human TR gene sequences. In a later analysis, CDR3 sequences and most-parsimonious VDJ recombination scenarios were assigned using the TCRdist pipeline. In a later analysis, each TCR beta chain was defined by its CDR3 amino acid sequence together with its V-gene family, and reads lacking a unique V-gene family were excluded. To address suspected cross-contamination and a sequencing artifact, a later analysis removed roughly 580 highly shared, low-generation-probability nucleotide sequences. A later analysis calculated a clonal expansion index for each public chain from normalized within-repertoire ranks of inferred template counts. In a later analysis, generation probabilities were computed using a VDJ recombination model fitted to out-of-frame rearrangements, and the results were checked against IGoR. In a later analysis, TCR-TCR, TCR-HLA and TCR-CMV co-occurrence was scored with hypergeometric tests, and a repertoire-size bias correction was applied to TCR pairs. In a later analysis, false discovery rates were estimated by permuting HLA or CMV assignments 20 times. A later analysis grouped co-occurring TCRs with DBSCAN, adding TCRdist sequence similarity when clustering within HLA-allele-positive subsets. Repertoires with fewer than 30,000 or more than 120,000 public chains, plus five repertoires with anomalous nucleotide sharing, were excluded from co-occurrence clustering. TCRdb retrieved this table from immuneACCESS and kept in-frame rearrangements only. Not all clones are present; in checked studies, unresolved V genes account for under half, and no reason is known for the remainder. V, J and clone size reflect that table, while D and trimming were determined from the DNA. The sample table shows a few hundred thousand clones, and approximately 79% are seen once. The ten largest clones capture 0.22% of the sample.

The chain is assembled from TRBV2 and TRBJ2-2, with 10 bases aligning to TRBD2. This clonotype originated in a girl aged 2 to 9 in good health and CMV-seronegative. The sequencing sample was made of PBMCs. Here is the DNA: TGTGCCAGCAGTGAAGCGGGTCTAGCGGGGGTGAACACCGGGGAGCTGTTTTTT. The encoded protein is CASSEAGLAGVNTGELFF.